The 19 T cell receptor beta chains below come from one sample, sequenced in a study of blood T cell repertoires in COVID-19. Profiling relied on immunoSEQ multiplex PCR, and the TCRdb table lists in-frame clones only, not all of them. Seen here are 100,000 to 120,000 clones, about nine tenths observed once, and the top ten hold about 4.8%. The specimen sequenced was peripheral blood. The receptors were sampled from a woman aged 45-65 years with acute or convalescent COVID-19.

J is TRBJ2-2 and V is TRBV7-2; 15 bases match TRBD2. The germline V gene encodes CDR1 SGHTA and CDR2 FQGNSA. This CDR3 has 19 amino acids. Trimming at V came to 4 bases and at J to 6 bases, leaving 12 bases not matched to a gene. The DNA of the CDR3 is TGTGCCAGCAGCTGGCGGACTAGCGGGAGGGCCCTCGCGGCCGGGGAGCTGTTTTTT. Translating it yields CASSWRTSGRALAAGELFF. Supplemented by reference TRBV7-2 and TRBJ2-2, the full variable domain reads GAGVSQSPSNKVTEKGKDVELRCDPISGHTALYWYRQSLGQGLEFLIYFQGNSAPDKSGLPSDRFSAERTGGSVSTLTIQRTQQEDSAVYLCASSWRTSGRALAAGELFFGEGSRLTVL.

This clone was counted a single time. This rearrangement joins TRBV9 to TRBJ2-1; tentatively, D is TRBD2 (5 bases). Germline values: CDR1 SGDLS, CDR2 YYNGEE. The CDR3 runs 17 residues. The V gene lost 1 base and the J gene lost 7 bases, with 21 bases spanning the gap. The CDR3 coding sequence is TGTGCCAGCAGCGTAATAGGTTCGGCCACTAGAATTAATGAGCAGTTCTTC. Translated, it gives CASSVIGSATRINEQFF. Full variable domain (remainder filled in from reference TRBV9 and TRBJ2-1): DSGVTQTPKHLITATGQRVTLRCSPRSGDLSVYWYQQSLDQGLQFLIQYYNGEERAKGNILERFSAQQFPDLHSELNLSSLELGDSALYFCASSVIGSATRINEQFFGPGTRLTVL.

The V gene is TRBV27, the J gene TRBJ2-7; perhaps TRBD2 as D (5 bases). Germline CDR1 MNHEY, CDR2 SMNVEV (reference sequence). V dropped 3 bases and J dropped 5 bases, with 5 bases sitting between them. This CDR3 spans 11 amino acids. The CDR3 protein is CASSFGDEQYF. CDR3 nucleotide sequence: TGTGCCAGCAGTTTCGGGGACGAGCAGTACTTC.

The V gene is TRBV11-2, the J gene TRBJ2-1; tentative D call: TRBD2 (5 bases). The CDR3 is 16 residues long. From germline, CDR1 is SGHAT and CDR2 FQNNGV. The V gene lost 5 bases and the J gene lost 9 bases, with 23 bases spanning the gap. For the CDR3, the DNA is TGTGCCAGCAGCACCCGAGGAGGACCCCAATATGGTGAGCAGTTCTTC. It encodes CASSTRGGPQYGEQFF.

The chain joins TRBV18 to TRBJ2-1, with a possible D match to TRBD2 (6 bases). The germline V gene has CDR1 KGHSH and CDR2 LQKENI. V lost 4 bases to trimming and J lost 6 bases, with 22 bases between them. This CDR3 has 17 amino acids. CDR3 sequence (DNA): TGTGCCAGCTCACACGACGGACTACCCGAAATATCCAATGAGCAGTTCTTC. Translation: CASSHDGLPEISNEQFF.

This clone has only a few counts. This chain uses TRBV5-1 with TRBJ2-2; TRBD1 is a possible D gene (5 bases). V gave up 6 bases and J gave up 4 bases, with 13 bases separating them. The CDR3 covers 14 residues. CDR1 and CDR2 from the germline V gene are SGHRS and YFSETQ. DNA of the CDR3: TGCGCCAGCACCGAGACAGCGACCACCGGGGAGCTGTTTTTT. As protein: CASTETATTGELFF.

This clone was seen a single time. V usage is TRBV6-5 and J usage is TRBJ2-1; maybe TRBD1 (5 bases). The V gene lost 9 bases and the J gene lost 6 bases, with 18 bases spanning the gap. Germline V gene lookup returns CDR1 MNHEY and CDR2 SVGAGI. The CDR3 covers 14 residues. The DNA for the CDR3 is TGTGCCAGTCTATCGGACCCAAGGGGCAATGAGCAGTTCTTC. It translates to CASLSDPRGNEQFF.

The chain carries TRBV15 and TRBJ1-5; TRBD1 is a possible D gene (6 bases). The CDR3 contains 15 residues. Germline V CDR1 and CDR2: LNHNV, YYDKDF (reference sequence). The germline V and J ends were trimmed by 6 bases and 5 bases, with 17 bases remaining between them. The chain's CDR3 is CATRTIRDTDQPQHF. CDR3 nucleotide sequence: TGTGCCACCAGAACTATCCGGGACACAGATCAGCCCCAGCATTTT.

The chain is built from TRBV7-2 and TRBJ1-2, with D tentatively TRBD1 (6 bases). Germline V gene lookup returns CDR1 SGHTA and CDR2 FQGNSA. V lost 5 bases to trimming and J lost 0 bases, with 16 bases between them. The CDR3 has 16 amino acids. The CDR3 loop is CASSATGLKANYGYTF. The CDR3 region has the DNA TGTGCCAGCAGCGCCACAGGGTTAAAGGCTAACTATGGCTACACCTTC.

The chain uses TRBV19 and TRBJ2-5; no clear D gene. The CDR3 totals 15 residues. The V gene's germline CDR1 is LNHDA and CDR2 SQIVND (reference sequence). With 0 bases removed from V and 1 base from J, the gap between germline ends came to 9 bases. The CDR3 reads CASSIDRQVQETQYF. For the CDR3, the DNA is TGTGCCAGTAGTATAGATCGCCAGGTCCAAGAGACCCAGTACTTC.

The chain joins TRBV30 to TRBJ2-3, with 9 bases that match TRBD2. The CDR3 is made up of 17 amino acids. The V gene's germline CDR1 is GTSNPN and CDR2 SVGIG (reference sequence). The J segment lost 4 bases and the V segment lost 0 bases, leaving 11 bases of the junction unmatched. As DNA, the CDR3 is TGTGCCTGGAGTGTACCCGGGACTAGCTACCGCCCAGATACGCAGTATTTT. Its translation: CAWSVPGTSYRPDTQYF.

The chain employs TRBV9 and TRBJ2-1; possibly TRBD2 for D (5 bases). V gave up 0 bases and J gave up 8 bases, with 9 bases separating them. Germline V gives CDR1 SGDLS, CDR2 YYNGEE. The length of the CDR3 is 13 residues. CDR3 nucleotides: TGTGCCAGCAGCGTAGACGCGGGTTATGAGCAGTTCTTC. This encodes CASSVDAGYEQFF.

This sequence joins TRBV28 and TRBJ2-7; a weak D match, TRBD1 (5 bases). Germline loops: CDR1 MDHEN, CDR2 SYDVKM. V dropped 2 bases and J dropped 11 bases, with 10 bases sitting between them. The CDR3 extends over 11 amino acids. The CDR3 nucleotides are TGTGCCAGCAGTTTAGGGGCAGGGAAGTACTTC. This translates into CASSLGAGKYF.

CDR3 in DNA: TGTGCCAGCAGTGGCGGACAGGGCTATGGCTACACCTTC. Its translation is CASSGGQGYGYTF. The V and J genes are TRBV11-2 and TRBJ1-2, with TRBD1 matching over 8 bases. Germline loops: CDR1 SGHAT, CDR2 FQNNGV. The CDR3 consists of 13 residues. V was clipped by 6 bases and J by 4 bases; unmatched bases: 4.

This rearrangement joins TRBV19 to TRBJ1-1, with D hard to call. The CDR3 loop spans 13 amino acids. CDR1 is LNHDA and CDR2 is SQIVND in the germline V gene (reference sequence). V lost 5 bases and J 0 bases, leaving 7 bases between the germline ends. CDR3 nucleotide sequence: TGTGCCAGTAGTGTGGACTTGAACACTGAAGCTTTCTTT. It translates to CASSVDLNTEAFF.

The V and J genes are TRBV2 and TRBJ1-3; 9 positions agree with TRBD1. In germline, CDR1 is SNHLY, CDR2 FYNNEI. This CDR3 spans 14 amino acids. Trimming removed 5 bases from V and 9 bases from J; junction bases left unmatched: 8. Written as DNA, the CDR3 is TGTGCCAGCAGTCCCCGGGACAGGGATGGCACCATATATTTT. It specifies CASSPRDRDGTIYF.

This clone showed up just once. J is TRBJ1-4 and V is TRBV24-1; 12 nucleotides match TRBD1. Germline CDR1 is KGHDR and CDR2 is SFDVKD. The length of the CDR3 is 16 residues. J lost 5 bases, V lost 9 bases, and 9 bases had no gene match. CDR3 DNA: TGTGCCACCTCCAAGGGACAGGGGGCTGAGAATGAAAAACTGTTTTTT. This codes for CATSKGQGAENEKLFF.

The gene calls are TRBV30 and TRBJ2-1; D might be TRBD1 (5 bases). V was cut by 0 bases and J by 4 bases, with 10 bases left in between. The CDR3 has 14 amino acids. The germline CDR1 and CDR2 sequences are GTSNPN and SVGIG (reference sequence). CDR3 bases: TGTGCCTGGAGTGTAGGGGTGCGATACAATGAGCAGTTCTTC. Its protein is CAWSVGVRYNEQFF.

V is TRBV7-9 and J is TRBJ1-2; D gene uncertain. This CDR3 has 13 amino acids. Germline loops: CDR1 SEHNR, CDR2 FQNEAQ (reference sequence). Trimming left V 5 bases short and J 4 bases short, with 11 bases between. CDR3 DNA: TGTGCCAGCAGCCCGGAGACCGGCTATGGCTACACCTTC. This sequence encodes CASSPETGYGYTF.